The rows below give T cell receptor beta chains drawn from one sample of a study of control samples from healthy donors and cancer patients. Profiling relied on immunoSEQ multiplex PCR, and the TCRdb table lists in-frame clones only, not all of them. The sample comprises 79,000 or so clones, around nine tenths of which are singletons, and 9% to 10% rests with the top ten. Sequences were obtained from PBMCs. Receptors originate from a woman aged 45-65 years with colorectal cancer. Both conserved end residues are part of each CDR3. Fields, in order: D gene, V gene, clone size, J gene, CDR3 protein, CDR3 DNA. D genes are given only for firm matches. Only part of the rows carry a size: once, few, many, or a class if the clone is expanded.

D gene: NA
V gene: TRBV6-5
clone size: NA
J gene: TRBJ1-3
CDR3 protein: CASRGSGNTIYF
CDR3 DNA: TGTGCCAGCAGAGGTTCTGGAAACACCATATATTTT

D gene: TRBD1
V gene: TRBV5-1
clone size: NA
J gene: TRBJ1-1
CDR3 protein: CASSLPGTENTEAFF
CDR3 DNA: TGCGCCAGCAGCTTGCCGGGGACAGAGAACACTGAAGCTTTCTTT

D gene: TRBD1
V gene: TRBV28
clone size: NA
J gene: TRBJ1-2
CDR3 protein: CASSSPTGGNYGYTF
CDR3 DNA: TGTGCCAGCAGTTCGCCCACAGGGGGGAACTATGGCTACACCTTC

D gene: NA
V gene: TRBV18
clone size: few
J gene: TRBJ1-1
CDR3 protein: CASSPPVGETEAFF
CDR3 DNA: TGTGCCAGCTCACCACCGGTCGGGGAAACTGAAGCTTTCTTT

D gene: NA
V gene: TRBV10-3
clone size: NA
J gene: TRBJ1-2
CDR3 protein: CAINKGQANYGYTF
CDR3 DNA: TGTGCCATCAATAAGGGACAAGCTAACTATGGCTACACCTTC

D gene: NA
V gene: TRBV27
clone size: NA
J gene: TRBJ2-3
CDR3 protein: CASSLQPLAPTDTQYF
CDR3 DNA: TGTGCCAGCAGCTTACAACCCCTGGCACCCACAGATACGCAGTATTTT

D gene: NA
V gene: TRBV2
clone size: NA
J gene: TRBJ2-1
CDR3 protein: CASSEGPYNEQFF
CDR3 DNA: TGTGCCAGCAGTGAGGGTCCCTACAATGAGCAGTTCTTC

D gene: NA
V gene: TRBV28
clone size: NA
J gene: TRBJ1-6
CDR3 protein: CASSISGLSYNSPLHF
CDR3 DNA: TGTGCCAGCAGTATCAGTGGCCTCTCCTATAATTCACCCCTCCACTTT

D gene: NA
V gene: TRBV6-5
clone size: NA
J gene: TRBJ1-2
CDR3 protein: CASTGFNYGYTF
CDR3 DNA: TGTGCCAGCACCGGATTCAACTATGGCTACACCTTC

D gene: NA
V gene: TRBV5-1
clone size: NA
J gene: TRBJ2-6
CDR3 protein: CASSKSGSGANVLTF
CDR3 DNA: TGCGCCAGCAGCAAATCAGGGTCCGGGGCCAACGTCCTGACTTTC

D gene: NA
V gene: TRBV12-5
clone size: NA
J gene: TRBJ2-1
CDR3 protein: CASGTTTGSSYNEQFF
CDR3 DNA: TGTGCTAGTGGCACCACTACAGGGAGCTCCTACAATGAGCAGTTCTTC

D gene: NA
V gene: TRBV19
clone size: NA
J gene: TRBJ1-2
CDR3 protein: CASSRDTANYGYTF
CDR3 DNA: TGTGCCAGTAGCCGTGACACAGCTAACTATGGCTACACCTTC

D gene: TRBD1
V gene: TRBV7-2
clone size: NA
J gene: TRBJ1-1
CDR3 protein: CASSFDRGVTEAFF
CDR3 DNA: TGTGCCAGCAGCTTTGACAGGGGAGTGACTGAAGCTTTCTTT

D gene: NA
V gene: TRBV6-5
clone size: NA
J gene: TRBJ1-5
CDR3 protein: CASSHQGTSNQPQHF
CDR3 DNA: TGTGCCAGCAGTCATCAGGGGACGAGCAATCAGCCCCAGCATTTT

D gene: TRBD1
V gene: TRBV7-9
clone size: NA
J gene: TRBJ2-3
CDR3 protein: CASSYTGVSTDTQYF
CDR3 DNA: TGTGCCAGCAGCTATACAGGGGTCAGCACAGATACGCAGTATTTT

D gene: NA
V gene: TRBV5-6
clone size: once
J gene: TRBJ1-6
CDR3 protein: CASSFEPYSPLHF
CDR3 DNA: TGTGCCAGCAGCTTCGAGCCTTATTCACCCCTCCACTTT

D gene: TRBD1
V gene: TRBV4-3
clone size: NA
J gene: TRBJ1-4
CDR3 protein: CASSQMGDRAHEKLFF
CDR3 DNA: TGCGCCAGCAGCCAAATGGGGGACAGGGCTCACGAAAAACTGTTTTTT

D gene: NA
V gene: TRBV6-5
clone size: NA
J gene: TRBJ1-2
CDR3 protein: CASNPTAKTVYGYTF
CDR3 DNA: TGTGCCAGCAACCCGACAGCGAAAACAGTCTATGGCTACACCTTC

D gene: NA
V gene: TRBV7-8
clone size: few
J gene: TRBJ1-2
CDR3 protein: CASSSLGAPSPSGYTF
CDR3 DNA: TGTGCCAGCAGTTCCCTCGGGGCTCCCTCCCCGAGTGGCTACACCTTC

D gene: NA
V gene: TRBV10-2
clone size: NA
J gene: TRBJ1-4
CDR3 protein: CASSRDGDKNEKLFF
CDR3 DNA: TGCGCCAGCAGTAGGGACGGGGACAAAAATGAAAAACTGTTTTTT

D gene: TRBD1
V gene: TRBV10-3
clone size: NA
J gene: TRBJ2-3
CDR3 protein: CAISQGDLISTDTQYF
CDR3 DNA: TGTGCCATCAGCCAGGGGGACCTAATCAGCACAGATACGCAGTATTTT

D gene: NA
V gene: TRBV2
clone size: NA
J gene: TRBJ1-6
CDR3 protein: CASSPHGSPLHF
CDR3 DNA: TGTGCCAGCAGCCCACACGGTTCACCCCTCCACTTT

D gene: TRBD1
V gene: TRBV18
clone size: NA
J gene: TRBJ1-5
CDR3 protein: CASSPGQGHLSNQPQHF
CDR3 DNA: TGTGCCAGCTCACCAGGACAGGGGCATCTTAGCAATCAGCCCCAGCATTTT

D gene: TRBD2
V gene: TRBV30
clone size: NA
J gene: TRBJ2-3
CDR3 protein: CAFSFVRGDTDTQYF
CDR3 DNA: TGTGCCTTTTCCTTTGTCCGGGGGGACACAGATACGCAGTATTTT

D gene: NA
V gene: TRBV5-1
clone size: NA
J gene: TRBJ1-6
CDR3 protein: CASSETLNSPLHF
CDR3 DNA: TGCGCCAGCAGCGAGACACTCAATTCACCCCTCCACTTT

D gene: TRBD1
V gene: TRBV19
clone size: NA
J gene: TRBJ1-2
CDR3 protein: CASSQGQTAGYTF
CDR3 DNA: TGTGCCAGTAGTCAGGGACAGACGGCTGGCTACACCTTC

D gene: TRBD2
V gene: TRBV15
clone size: NA
J gene: TRBJ2-1
CDR3 protein: CATSPTSGVYNEQFF
CDR3 DNA: TGTGCCACCAGCCCGACTAGCGGGGTATACAATGAGCAGTTCTTC

D gene: TRBD1
V gene: TRBV11-2
clone size: NA
J gene: TRBJ1-2
CDR3 protein: CASRIRGQGYGYTF
CDR3 DNA: TGTGCCAGCAGAATCAGGGGGCAGGGCTATGGCTACACCTTC

D gene: NA
V gene: TRBV6-2/TRBV6-3
clone size: NA
J gene: TRBJ1-1
CDR3 protein: CASSPWRTEAFF
CDR3 DNA: TGTGCCAGCAGTCCCTGGAGGACTGAAGCTTTCTTT

D gene: TRBD2
V gene: TRBV6-2/TRBV6-3
clone size: few
J gene: TRBJ2-1
CDR3 protein: CASSYAAGGENYNEQFF
CDR3 DNA: TGTGCCAGCAGTTACGCGGCTGGGGGGGAGAATTACAATGAGCAGTTCTTC

D gene: TRBD1
V gene: TRBV18
clone size: NA
J gene: TRBJ2-1
CDR3 protein: CASSLGQGADYEQFF
CDR3 DNA: TGTGCCAGCTCACTAGGACAGGGGGCCGACTATGAGCAGTTCTTC

D gene: NA
V gene: TRBV5-5
clone size: NA
J gene: TRBJ1-4
CDR3 protein: CASSLVQVDLSNEKLFF
CDR3 DNA: TGTGCCAGCAGCTTGGTACAGGTTGATCTATCTAATGAAAAACTGTTTTTT